This T cell receptor (beta chain) comes out of a study of shared clonotypes between healthy human individuals. General study results and limits: In contrast to clonotypes shared by all four donors, non-shared clonotypes had lower generation probabilities.

A word on this clone: Its target is not known.

Per the original methods: ImmunoSEQ sequences covered only the junction and lacked quality scores; filtering therefore differed. The data were produced by immunoSEQ multiplex PCR, yet TCRdb's version contains in-frame clones alone and is incomplete. The V and J calls and the clone size are those of that table, but D and trimming were determined from the DNA. The sample has about 2.1 million clones, 85% to 95% seen once. The V end lost 1 base, the J end lost 4 bases, and 11 bases lay between the germline ends. Germline lookup yields CDR1 SGHRS and CDR2 YFSETQ. The CDR3 is 15 amino acids. CD45RO negativity and positive selection for CCR7 defined naive CD8 cells, a population that excluded terminally differentiated effector memory CD45RA+ cells. Donation came from healthy HIV-negative adults that had no recent acute infections or vaccinations.

The sample comprised naive CD8+ T cells from PBMCs. The TCR was taken from a young man in good health. Some clones in this sample may be carry-over from other donors' samples. V and J are TRBV5-1 and TRBJ1-4; D perhaps matches TRBD1 (5 bases). CDR3: CASSLYRGGNEKLFF. The CDR3 DNA reads as TGCGCCAGCAGCTTGTATCGGGGCGGTAATGAAAAACTGTTTTTT.